This T cell receptor beta chain was sequenced in a study of shared clonotypes between healthy human individuals. Clones were read by immunoSEQ multiplex PCR, and TCRdb kept only the in-frame ones, dropping some. There are about 2.4 million clones in the sample; under 95% occur only once, and roughly 0.36% lies in the top ten. Remarks on this clone: Other DNA variants within this sample encode the same CDR3.

The receptor was isolated from a man aged 18-30 years in good health. Some clones in this sample may be carry-over from other donors' samples. Sequencing was carried out using naive CD4+ T cells from PBMCs. The subset is: CD45RA+ positively selected.

Here the CDR3 reads CASSPVQDSGNTIYF. The CDR3 bases are TGTGCCAGCTCACCCGTACAGGACTCTGGAAACACCATATATTTT. The J gene is TRBJ1-3, the V gene TRBV18; perhaps TRBD1 as D (5 bases). CDR1 is KGHSH, CDR2 LQKENI, per germline. This CDR3 has 15 amino acids. V dropped 3 bases and J dropped 0 bases, with 9 bases sitting between them.